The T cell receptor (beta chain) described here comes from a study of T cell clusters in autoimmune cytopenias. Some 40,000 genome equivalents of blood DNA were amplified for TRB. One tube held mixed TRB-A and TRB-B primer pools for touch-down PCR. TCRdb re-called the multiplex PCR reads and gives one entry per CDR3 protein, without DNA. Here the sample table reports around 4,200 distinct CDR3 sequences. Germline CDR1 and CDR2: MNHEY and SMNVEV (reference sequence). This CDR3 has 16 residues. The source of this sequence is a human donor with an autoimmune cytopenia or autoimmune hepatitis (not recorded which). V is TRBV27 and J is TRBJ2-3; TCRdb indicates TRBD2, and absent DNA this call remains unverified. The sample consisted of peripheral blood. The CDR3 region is CASRPLLSSSTDTQYF.